The clone carrying this T cell receptor (beta chain) was seen ten or more times. The data were taken from a study of T cells in Graves' hyperthyroidism and ophthalmopathy. Researchers took RNA transcripts and amplified the TCR beta CDR3 regions from them. A first-round RT-PCR of the TCR CDR3 used the HTBI primer set. TCRdb processed the multiplex PCR reads anew with MiXCR; each CDR3 protein has one entry. The repertoire holds approximately 210,000 distinct CDR3 sequences, with 17% as singletons. The CDR3 has 14 amino acids. V was shortened by 4 bases and J by 2 bases, with 11 bases between the two germline ends. Germline V lookup: CDR1 LGHDT, CDR2 YNNKEL (reference sequence).

The chain uses TRBV3-1 and TRBJ1-1; D not certain. This sequence originates from a man aged 50 to 59 with Graves' hyperthyroidism. Input material: blood. The CDR3 sequence is CASSPLGYNTEAFF. The CDR3 DNA follows: TGTGCCAGCAGCCCGTTAGGGTATAACACTGAAGCTTTCTTT.